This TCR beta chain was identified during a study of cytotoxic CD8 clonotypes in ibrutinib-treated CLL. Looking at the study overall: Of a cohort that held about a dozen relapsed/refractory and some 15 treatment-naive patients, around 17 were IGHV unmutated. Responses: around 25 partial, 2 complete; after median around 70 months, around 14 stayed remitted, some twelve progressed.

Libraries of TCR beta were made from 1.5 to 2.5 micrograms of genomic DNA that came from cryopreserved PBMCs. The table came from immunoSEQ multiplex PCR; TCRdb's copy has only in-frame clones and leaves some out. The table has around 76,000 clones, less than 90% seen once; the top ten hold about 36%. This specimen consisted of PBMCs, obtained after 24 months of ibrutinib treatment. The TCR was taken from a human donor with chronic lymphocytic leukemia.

For the CDR3, the DNA is TGTGCCAGCAGTGAGGTGACAGGTTATGGCTACACCTTC. Amino acids: CASSEVTGYGYTF. J is TRBJ1-2 and V is TRBV6-1; D is possibly TRBD1 (6 bases). Trimming cost V 3 bases and J 5 bases, with 10 bases left between them. Germline-derived CDR1 and CDR2 are MNHNS and SASEGT. The CDR3 is 13 residues long.